Reported below is one TCR beta chain. There is no known antigen for this receptor. Base-call qualities are not available, and no considerably larger clone is one nucleotide away. The trim is 5 bases for V and 0 bases for J, with a gap of 15 bases between the germline ends. The CDR3 holds 16 amino acids from the cysteine to the phenylalanine. Only the CDR3 DNA stays, 48 bases, in frame from base 1. CDR1 LNHDA and CDR2 SQIVND were looked up in the germline V gene (reference sequence). The data belong to a study of blood T cell repertoires in COVID-19 (dated by TCRdb to 2020 to 2022). General notes on the study: Collaborator samples came from the United States, Italy and Spain and covered acute and convalescent phases of COVID-19. A de-identified subject ID, COVID-19 status, age in years and sex were almost always included in the sample metadata. Deeply sampled blood TCRbeta repertoires from subjects exposed to, actively infected with, or recovered from COVID-19 were included in the dataset. The material from the prospective study consisted of cDNA or gDNA derived from T cells, B-cell-depleted T cells, or PBMCs. Where HLA class I and class II types were available, the types were taken from metadata supplied by the sample provider, not from assay-based typing. The repertoires were released in a freely available public database meant as a resource for research on the immune response to SARS-CoV-2. The samples were drawn from the first 160 participants of the ongoing ImmuneRACE study and from 1,254 subjects provided by 6 global collaborators.

The immunoSEQ Assay, a bias-controlled multiplex PCR, was used to amplify TCRbeta CDR3 regions from genomic DNA. The published analysis was carried out like this. The number of nucleated cells in each sample was estimated from the amplification of reference gene primers within the assay. To quantify the absolute abundance of each unique TCRbeta CDR3 rearrangement, sequence reads were collapsed and filtered. For each sample, productive Simpson clonality was calculated by taking the square root of Simpson's diversity index across productive rearrangements. TCRdb retrieved this table from immuneACCESS and kept in-frame rearrangements only. Not all clones are present; in checked studies, unresolved V genes account for under half, and no reason is known for the remainder. The V and J calls and clone size are taken from that table; D and trimming were inferred from the DNA. This sample comprises tens of thousands of clones, roughly 89% of them detected only once. The ten largest clones add up to 8.6% of the sample.

The collaborating institutions used their own protocols to collect whole blood in K2EDTA tubes. Collaborator samples were shipped for TCRbeta analysis as frozen whole blood, isolated PBMCs, or DNA extracted from either sample type. Paper-wide results and their limitations: Clinical and demographic metadata were provided uncurated, with the amount varying by source and participant.

The sequence joins TRBV19 to TRBJ2-3; possibly the D gene is TRBD1, per 6 matching bases. The source of this sequence is a human donor in a cohort sampled during active COVID-19. Sequences were obtained from peripheral blood. The CDR3 in this case is CASSRSRGASTDTQYF. In nucleotides, the sequence is TGTGCCAGTAGTCGGAGCAGGGGCGCGAGCACAGATACGCAGTATTTT. Where the CDR3 stops, the reference TRBV19 and TRBJ2-3 genes take over; the full variable domain is DGGITQSPKYLFRKEGQNVTLSCEQNLNHDAMYWYRQDPGQGLRLIYYSQIVNDFQKGDIAEGYSVSREKKESFPLTVTSAQKNPTAFYLCASSRSRGASTDTQYFGPGTRLTVL.